Reported below is one T cell receptor beta chain. This sample was taken from a study of PD-L1 blockade in urothelial cancer. At the level of the study: Per blood sample, T cells had a median of roughly 150,000.

Time point denoted: peripheral blood 6 weeks after treatment start. Urothelial carcinoma affected the patients, and it was locally advanced or metastatic. Synthetic TCR analog templates were spiked into each PCR. Clones were read by immunoSEQ multiplex PCR, and TCRdb kept only the in-frame ones, dropping some. This sample yields 95,000 to 150,000 clones, of which more than 70% are seen a single time; roughly 2.3% belongs to the top ten. Trimming took off 7 bases at V and 6 bases at J, with 16 bases between the two ends. Germline CDR1 reads ENHRY; CDR2 reads SYGVKD. This CDR3 contains 14 residues. The sequencing used PBMCs, collected around atezolizumab (anti-PD-L1) treatment. The TCR originated in a man aged 45-65 years with urothelial cancer. The gene calls are TRBV10-3 and TRBJ1-5, with a tentative D call TRBD1 (6 bases). The CDR3 sequence: CAITAGGHGQPQHF. As DNA, the CDR3 is TGTGCCATCACAGCCGGGGGGCATGGTCAGCCCCAGCATTTT.